This entry lists 18 T cell receptor beta chains sequenced from one sample in a study of blood T cell repertoires in COVID-19. The protocol was immunoSEQ multiplex PCR, while the TCRdb copy is restricted to in-frame clones and leaves out a portion. This sample yields 200,000 to 250,000 clones, of which approximately 84% are seen a single time; around 7.8% belongs to the top ten. Specimen: peripheral blood. The receptors stem from a woman older than 75 with COVID-19, enrolled during active disease.

The chain has TRBV3-1 (or the pseudogene TRBV3-2) and TRBJ1-6; 7 nucleotides align to TRBD1. Germline values: CDR1 LGHDT, CDR2 YNNKEL (reference sequence). The length of the CDR3 is 18 residues. After removal of 4 bases from V and 7 bases from J, the junction contained 16 bases not matched to a gene. The CDR3 DNA follows: TGTGCCAGCAGCCCCCTGACCGATCCGGGACAGCTAAATTCACCCCTCCACTTT. Translation gives CASSPLTDPGQLNSPLHF.

The chain uses TRBV5-5 and TRBJ1-5; possibly TRBD1 for D (5 bases). Germline lookup yields CDR1 SGHKS and CDR2 YYEKEE (reference sequence). The length of the CDR3 is 16 residues. V dropped 0 bases and J dropped 0 bases, with 10 bases sitting between them. Written as DNA, the CDR3 is TGTGCCAGCAGCTTGGAGGGGCCCAGTAGCAATCAGCCCCAGCATTTT. Its protein product is CASSLEGPSSNQPQHF.

The rearrangement uses TRBV5-4 and TRBJ2-3; the match to TRBD2 covers 11 bases. The junction had 8 bases not matched to a gene; V was cut back by 4 bases and J by 4 bases. Per germline, CDR1 SGHNT and CDR2 YYREEE (reference sequence). This CDR3 has 16 amino acids. The CDR3 bases are TGTGCCAGCAGCCCGCTAGCGGGAGGACCGCCAGATACGCAGTATTTT. Encoded protein: CASSPLAGGPPDTQYF.

The gene calls are TRBV28 and TRBJ1-5; unclear D gene. Germline CDR1 reads MDHEN; CDR2 reads SYDVKM. Deletions cut 7 bases from V and 2 bases from J, with 9 bases between. This CDR3 comprises 13 residues. CDR3 in amino acids: CASKQVGNQPQHF. CDR3 sequence (DNA): TGTGCCAGCAAGCAGGTCGGCAATCAGCCCCAGCATTTT.

This chain uses TRBV5-6 with TRBJ2-5; D ambiguous. Trimming took 4 bases from V and 5 from J, leaving 18 bases between them. This CDR3 is built from 15 residues. The germline gives CDR1 SGHDT, CDR2 YYEEEE. The CDR3 nucleotides are TGTGCCAGCAGCCCGCCCGGCGGCGAGGAGGAGACCCAGTACTTC. As protein: CASSPPGGEEETQYF.

The genes are TRBV3-1 (or the pseudogene TRBV3-2) and TRBJ2-5; 7 bases align to TRBD1. The CDR3 spans 16 residues. The trim removed 3 bases at V and 3 bases at J, leaving 10 bases unmatched. Germline V CDR1 and CDR2: LGHDT, YNNKEL (reference sequence). CDR3 residues: CASSQTGNHREETQYF. The CDR3 region has the DNA TGTGCCAGCAGCCAGACAGGGAACCATCGGGAAGAGACCCAGTACTTC.

V and J are TRBV5-5 and TRBJ1-2; the match to TRBD1 covers 9 bases. Germline V CDR1 and CDR2: SGHKS, YYEKEE (reference sequence). CDR3 length: 14 amino acids. Trimming removed 4 bases from V and 2 bases from J; junction bases left unmatched: 3. CDR3 loop: CASSIQGANYGYTF. The CDR3 bases are TGTGCCAGCAGCATACAGGGGGCGAACTATGGCTACACCTTC.

The rearrangement joins TRBV19 to TRBJ2-2; 8 bases are shared with TRBD2. The CDR3 covers 15 residues. Per the germline V gene, CDR1 is LNHDA and CDR2 is SQIVND (reference sequence). V shed 3 bases and J 0 bases; nucleotides not matched to a gene: 0. CDR3 protein: CASSMGLANTGELFF. The DNA for the CDR3 is TGTGCCAGTAGTATGGGACTAGCGAACACCGGGGAGCTGTTTTTT.

The rearrangement joins TRBV9 to TRBJ1-3; D is unresolved. The CDR3 contains 16 residues. Trimming left V 0 bases short and J 0 bases short, with 10 bases between. Germline V CDR1 and CDR2: SGDLS, YYNGEE. The CDR3 nucleotides read TGTGCCAGCAGCGTAGATCCAGGCAGCTCTGGAAACACCATATATTTT. Translating it yields CASSVDPGSSGNTIYF.

The chain carries TRBV11-2 and TRBJ2-7; 7 bases match TRBD1. The CDR3 loop spans 15 amino acids. V was clipped by 3 bases and J by 2 bases; unmatched bases: 7. From germline, CDR1 is SGHAT and CDR2 FQNNGV. CDR3 nucleotides: TGTGCCAGCAGCTTGGTAGGGACAGCAACCTACGAGCAGTACTTC. Translating gives CASSLVGTATYEQYF.

The chain carries TRBV2 and TRBJ2-3, with D perhaps matching TRBD2 (5 bases). Germline CDR1 is SNHLY and CDR2 is FYNNEI. V shed 4 bases and J shed 4 bases, with 18 bases lying between them. The CDR3 runs 16 residues. The CDR3 DNA is TGTGCCAGCAGTGCAAGAAGCGGTCCCGGGGCAGATACGCAGTATTTT. This gives the protein CASSARSGPGADTQYF.

The rearrangement joins TRBV7-8 to TRBJ2-7, with a possible D match to TRBD2 (5 bases). CDR1 is SGHVS, CDR2 FQNEAQ, per germline. CDR3 size: 12 residues. The ends were cut back, 8 bases at V and 3 bases at J, with 11 bases in the middle. CDR3 in amino acids: CASYSRGYEQYF. CDR3 DNA: TGTGCCAGCTATTCCCGGGGCTACGAGCAGTACTTC.

The chain couples TRBV28 to TRBJ1-3; no definite D call. This CDR3 has 15 amino acids. The V end lost 2 bases, the J end lost 4 bases, and 12 bases lay between the germline ends. The germline gives CDR1 MDHEN, CDR2 SYDVKM. The CDR3 DNA is TGTGCCAGCAGTTTACCGGGGAGGAAGGGAAACACCATATATTTT. It encodes CASSLPGRKGNTIYF.

The gene calls are TRBV18 and TRBJ1-1; D possibly corresponds to TRBD1 (6 bases). The CDR3 has 15 residues. Germline CDR1 reads KGHSH; CDR2 reads LQKENI. V lost 4 bases, J lost 1 base, and 13 bases lay in between. The CDR3 coding sequence is TGTGCCAGCTCACGGGGCGGACAGACGAACACTGAAGCTTTCTTT. This codes for CASSRGGQTNTEAFF. Based on the CDR3 plus reference TRBV18 and TRBJ1-1, the full variable domain is NAGVMQNPRHLVRRRGQEARLRCSPMKGHSHVYWYRQLPEEGLKFMVYLQKENIIDESGMPKERFSAEFPKEGPSILRIQQVVRGDSAAYFCASSRGGQTNTEAFFGQGTRLTVV.

This chain joins TRBV11-2 and TRBJ2-5; D is perhaps TRBD2 (6 bases). V lost 3 bases and J lost 5, with 7 bases in between. Germline CDR1 reads SGHAT; CDR2 reads FQNNGV. CDR3 length equals 12 residues. CDR3 region: CASSFGGETQYF. CDR3 nucleotides: TGTGCCAGCAGCTTTGGAGGGGAGACCCAGTACTTC.

The chain has TRBV19 and TRBJ2-2, with D tentatively TRBD1 (5 bases). This CDR3 has 16 amino acids. The germline V and J ends were trimmed by 10 bases and 5 bases, with 23 bases remaining between them. CDR1 is LNHDA, CDR2 SQIVND, per germline (reference sequence). Here the CDR3 DNA reads TGTGCCACCACGCCCACAGCAGGGAAAATTACCGGGGAGCTGTTTTTT. Protein sequence: CATTPTAGKITGELFF.

CDR3 region: CVRSPLSGRAEETQYF. In DNA, the CDR3 is TGTGTCAGAAGCCCCCTTAGCGGGAGGGCCGAAGAGACCCAGTACTTC. The V and J genes are TRBV7-5 and TRBJ2-5; no DNA check was done on the table's D call, TRBD2. TRBV7-5 is a recognized pseudogene. This CDR3 has 16 residues.

This sequence joins TRBV4-2 and TRBJ2-4; D unresolved. V lost 0 bases to trimming and J lost 1 base, with 4 bases between them. Germline assignment: CDR1 LGHNA and CDR2 YNFKEQ. CDR3 length equals 14 residues. CDR3 region: CASSQDRAKNIQYF. In DNA, the CDR3 is TGTGCCAGCAGCCAAGACAGGGCCAAAAACATTCAGTACTTC.